One sample yielded the 7 T cell receptor beta chains listed below, sequenced in a study of blood T cells in healthy people across ages. The use of a sample-barcoded 5' primer and a J-beta primer mix characterized a second PCR of 7 to 11 cycles. TCRdb independently ran MiXCR on the 5' RACE reads; one entry per CDR3 protein. The table shows hundreds of thousands of distinct CDR3 sequences, with roughly 43% occurring only once. Sequences were obtained from blood. These receptors all come from a man older than 75 in good health.

This clonotype was counted between two and nine times. This chain connects TRBV4-2 to TRBJ2-7; D perhaps matches TRBD2 (5 bases). V lost 8 bases, J lost 3 bases, and 14 bases lay in between. Germline CDR1 LGHNA, CDR2 YNFKEQ. This CDR3 is 13 amino acids long. The CDR3 DNA is TGTGCCAGCGCGGAGGCCAGGAGCTACGAGCAGTACTTC. Protein product: CASAEARSYEQYF.

The chain joins TRBV6-6 to TRBJ2-4; 11 bases align to TRBD1. The closer fit of TRBJ2-7 to the DNA end suggests the J call may be wrong. Germline CDR1 MNHNY, CDR2 SVGAGI (reference sequence). The CDR3 runs 15 residues. This chain's CDR3 is CASNDGTGGIYEQYF. In nucleotides, the CDR3 is TGTGCCAGCAACGACGGGACAGGGGGGATCTACGAGCAGTACTTC.

The V gene is TRBV6-2 or TRBV6-3, the J gene TRBJ1-1, with TRBD1 matching 9 bases. This CDR3 has 12 amino acids. Losses at the gene ends were 7 bases for V and 4 bases for J; bases not matched to a gene: 1. CDR1 and CDR2 from the germline V gene are MNHEY and SVGEGT. The CDR3 bases are TGTGCCAGCACGGACAGGGGCACTGAAGCTTTCTTT. Translation: CASTDRGTEAFF.

V gene TRBV7-2 combines with J gene TRBJ2-2; TRBD1 agrees at 8 bases. CDR1 is SGHTA and CDR2 is FQGNSA in the germline V gene. CDR3 length: 15 residues. V was clipped by 5 bases and J by 4 bases; unmatched bases: 6. The CDR3 loop is CASSPGQEATGELFF. The DNA for the CDR3 is TGTGCCAGCAGCCCGGGACAGGAGGCCACCGGGGAGCTGTTTTTT.

The CDR3 DNA reads TGTGCCAGCAGTCTTCTGACCGGCTCGAACATTCAGTACTTC. This translates into CASSLLTGSNIQYF. This chain connects TRBV12-3 or TRBV12-4 to TRBJ2-4; D not resolved. CDR3 size: 14 residues. The V end was cut by 5 bases, the J end by 7 bases, with 15 bases between.

This clonotype has only a few counts. The chain joins TRBV2 to TRBJ1-5; D is perhaps TRBD1 (5 bases). Trimming removed 4 bases at V and 2 bases at J, with 12 bases between. Germline CDR1 is SNHLY and CDR2 is FYNNEI. The CDR3 runs 15 residues. The CDR3 bases are TGTGCCAGCAGTGGTACGGGGGGTGGCAATCAGCCCCAGCATTTT. Translating it yields CASSGTGGGNQPQHF.

As regards this clonotype: Compared with germline, one end of the junction differs, possibly owing to a read error. J is TRBJ2-1 and V is TRBV6-6; D gene unclear. The CDR3 totals 16 residues. The V gene's germline CDR1 is MNHNY and CDR2 SVGAGI (reference sequence). CDR3 nucleotides: TGCGCCAGTTCGAAACTCAGGATAGCCTTGTACAATGAGCAGTTCTTC. It yields the protein CASSKLRIALYNEQFF.